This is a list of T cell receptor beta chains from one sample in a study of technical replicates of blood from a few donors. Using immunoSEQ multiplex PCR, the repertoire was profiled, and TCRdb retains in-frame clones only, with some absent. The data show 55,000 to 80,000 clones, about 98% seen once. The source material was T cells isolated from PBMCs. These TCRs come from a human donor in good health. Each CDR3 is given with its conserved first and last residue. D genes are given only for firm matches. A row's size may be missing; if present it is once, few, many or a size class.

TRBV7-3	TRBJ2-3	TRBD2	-	CASSRSRGGLTDTQYF	TGTGCCAGCAGCCGAAGCCGGGGGGGCCTTACAGATACGCAGTATTTT
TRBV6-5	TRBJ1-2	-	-	CASSYSIPSYGYTF	TGTGCCAGCAGTTACTCAATCCCATCCTATGGCTACACCTTC
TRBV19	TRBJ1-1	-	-	CASLSQGAGTTEAFF	TGTGCCAGTCTGTCTCAGGGAGCGGGAACCACTGAAGCTTTCTTT
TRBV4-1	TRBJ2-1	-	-	CASSQEELTDNEQFF	TGCGCCAGCAGCCAAGAAGAACTAACGGACAATGAGCAGTTCTTC
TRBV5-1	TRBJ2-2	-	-	CASSAGINTGELFF	TGCGCCAGCAGCGCCGGGATTAACACCGGGGAGCTGTTTTTT
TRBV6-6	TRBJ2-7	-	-	CASSYSTVSYEQYF	TGTGCCAGCAGTTACTCGACAGTTTCCTACGAGCAGTACTTC
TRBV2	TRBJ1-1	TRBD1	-	CASSEARQGQEGETFF	TGTGCCAGCAGTGAAGCGAGACAGGGTCAGGAGGGTGAAACTTTCTTT
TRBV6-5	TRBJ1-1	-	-	CASSYGHRAFF	TGTGCCAGCAGTTACGGGCACAGGGCTTTCTTT
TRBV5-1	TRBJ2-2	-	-	CASSWGLDANTGELFF	TGCGCCAGCAGCTGGGGACTGGACGCGAACACCGGGGAGCTGTTTTTT
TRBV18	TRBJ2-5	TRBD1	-	CASSPRLGQGPRVETQYF	TGTGCCAGCTCACCACGATTAGGACAGGGGCCCAGGGTGGAGACCCAGTACTTC
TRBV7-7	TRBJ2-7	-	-	CASSLNAKTYEQYF	TGTGCTAGCAGCTTGAACGCGAAAACCTACGAGCAGTACTTC
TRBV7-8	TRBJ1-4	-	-	CASSEGYSHEKLFF	TGTGCCAGCAGCGAGGGCTATTCCCATGAAAAACTGTTTTTT
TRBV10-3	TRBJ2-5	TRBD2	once	CAIRLGTSSGETQYF	TGTGCCATCAGGCTTGGGACTAGCTCTGGGGAGACCCAGTACTTC
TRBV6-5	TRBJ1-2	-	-	CASSLTGRNGYTF	TGTGCCAGCAGTCTGACGGGAAGAAATGGCTACACCTTC
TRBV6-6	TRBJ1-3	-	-	CASRQGAGNTIYF	TGTGCCAGCAGACAGGGCGCTGGAAACACCATATATTTT
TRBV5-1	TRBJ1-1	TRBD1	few	CASSLEQGRTEAFF	TGCGCCAGCAGCCTTGAACAGGGGCGTACTGAAGCTTTCTTT
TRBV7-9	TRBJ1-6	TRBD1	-	CASSLGDRNNSPLHF	TGTGCCAGCAGCTTAGGGGACAGGAATAATTCACCCCTCCACTTT
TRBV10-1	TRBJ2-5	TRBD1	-	CASSPNPGQVEETQYF	TGCGCCAGCAGTCCCAATCCGGGACAGGTAGAAGAGACCCAGTACTTC
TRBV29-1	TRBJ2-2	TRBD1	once	CSVDSGGAGTGELFF	TGCAGCGTTGATTCAGGGGGCGCGGGCACCGGGGAGCTGTTTTTT
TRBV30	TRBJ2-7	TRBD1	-	CAWSRLDRAGEQYF	TGTGCCTGGAGTCGGCTGGACAGGGCGGGCGAGCAGTACTTC
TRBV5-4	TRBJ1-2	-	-	CASSSGAGPYGYTF	TGTGCCAGCAGTTCAGGGGCCGGGCCCTATGGCTACACCTTC
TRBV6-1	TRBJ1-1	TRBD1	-	CASRQGARTEAFF	TGTGCCAGCAGACAGGGGGCAAGGACTGAAGCTTTCTTT
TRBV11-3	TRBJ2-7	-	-	CASSLTYEQYF	TGTGCCAGCAGCCTTACCTACGAGCAGTACTTC
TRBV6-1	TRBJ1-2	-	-	CASRMVQGYGYTF	TGTGCCAGCAGGATGGTACAGGGATACGGCTACACCTTC
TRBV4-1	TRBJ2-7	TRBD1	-	CASSQEWNRGIPYEQYF	TGCGCCAGCAGCCAAGAATGGAACAGGGGGATACCCTACGAGCAGTACTTC
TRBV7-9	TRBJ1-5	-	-	CASSSGLNQPQHF	TGTGCCAGCAGCTCCGGACTCAATCAGCCCCAGCATTTT
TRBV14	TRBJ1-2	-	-	CASSPPGVYGYTF	TGTGCCAGCAGCCCCCCAGGGGTTTATGGCTACACCTTC
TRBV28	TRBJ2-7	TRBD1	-	CASRTGTGFSYEQYF	TGTGCCAGCAGGACCGGGACAGGGTTTTCCTACGAGCAGTACTTC
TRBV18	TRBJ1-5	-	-	CASSPRGALANQPQHF	TGTGCCAGCTCACCACGGGGAGCCCTAGCCAATCAGCCCCAGCATTTT